The T cell receptor beta chain described here comes from a study of T cells in Graves' hyperthyroidism and ophthalmopathy. This clonotype was recorded at least ten times. Amplified regions were TCR beta CDR3 sequences from RNA transcripts. HTBI primers were used for first-round RT-PCR of the TCR CDR3. TCRdb processed the multiplex PCR reads anew with MiXCR; each CDR3 protein has one entry. Among around 580,000 distinct CDR3 sequences listed, just over 45% were seen once. CDR3 length equals 14 residues. V lost 6 bases and J 7 bases, leaving 19 bases between the germline ends. Germline CDR1 is SGHDT and CDR2 is YYEEEE. Clinicians diagnosed patients from clinical symptoms, serum thyroxine and TRAb, thyroid ultrasound and orbital computed tomography.

The sequence was collected from a woman aged 18-29 years with Graves' hyperthyroidism. The rearrangement uses TRBV5-6 and TRBJ1-2, with D tentatively TRBD1 (6 bases). The sample comprised peripheral blood or thyroid tissue (not recorded which). CDR3 DNA sequence: TGTGCCAGCAAAGACAGTCAGGGGTTGTTTGGCTACACCTTC. Protein: CASKDSQGLFGYTF.